The 15 T cell receptor beta chains below were found in one sample sequenced in a study of Graves' ophthalmopathy and Graves' hyperthyroidism. Amplifying from RNA transcripts, the study obtained TCR beta CDR3 regions. Following a first-round RT-PCR that used HTBI primers, a second-round multiplex PCR was carried out. TCRdb fed the multiplex PCR reads into MiXCR, producing one record per CDR3 protein. The sample carries 200,000 to 300,000 distinct CDR3 sequences, around 42% recorded once. The sample comprised peripheral blood. These TCRs come from an adult man with Graves' ophthalmopathy.

With respect to this clonotype: A much larger clone is a single base away; this may be a read error. The V call is TRBV7-6, the J call TRBJ2-2; weak D call: TRBD2 (6 bases). The CDR3 has 16 residues. Germline V gives CDR1 SGHVS, CDR2 FNYEAQ. The CDR3: CASRDPRDGQTGGLFF. CDR3 nucleotides: TGTGCCAGCAGAGACCCCAGGGACGGGCAGACCGGGGGGCTGTTTTTT.

This clonotype was detected only a few times. The genes are TRBV29-1 and TRBJ1-2; 9 bases agree with TRBD1. CDR3 length equals 14 residues. Germline loops: CDR1 SQVTM, CDR2 ANQGSEA. The ends lost 2 bases at V and 8 bases at J; junction bases unmatched: 9. For the CDR3, the DNA is TGCAGCGTTGAACTGGGGGACAGGGTTGGCGGCTACACCTTC. This gives the protein CSVELGDRVGGYTF.

This clonotype has just a few counts. The rearrangement links TRBV7-8 to TRBJ1-6; 9 nucleotides line up with TRBD1. Germline trimming cut 2 bases from V and 8 bases from J; bases unmatched to any gene: 7. The germline gives CDR1 SGHVS, CDR2 FQNEAQ. The CDR3 length is 16 residues. CDR3 DNA sequence: TGTGCCAGCAGCTTAACTAGGACAGGGGATGATTCACCCCTCCACTTT. It specifies CASSLTRTGDDSPLHF. The full variable domain, in which reference TRBV7-8 and TRBJ1-6 provide the parts outside the CDR3, is GAGVSQSPRYKVAKRGQDVALRCDPISGHVSLFWYQQALGQGPEFLTYFQNEAQLDKSGLPSDRFFAERPEGSVSTLKIQRTQQEDSAVYLCASSLTRTGDDSPLHFGNGTRLTVT.

On this clonotype: At one boundary the junction diverges from the germline segment, which might be a read error. This sequence joins TRBV9 and TRBJ1-4, with D tentatively TRBD1 (6 bases). This CDR3 spans 16 amino acids. Germline V lookup: CDR1 SGDLS, CDR2 YYNGEE. The CDR3 DNA is TGTCCCAGCAGCCTGACTGTGGGGGCGACTAATGAAAAACTGTTTTTT. Translation: CPSSLTVGATNEKLFF.

The chain combines TRBV5-1 with TRBJ1-6; 9 nucleotides agree with TRBD1. The CDR3 sequence is 16 residues long. Germline V gene data show CDR1 as SGHRS and CDR2 as YFSETQ. The V and J ends lost 4 bases and 8 bases, in that order; junction bases with no gene match: 10. In nucleotides, the CDR3 is TGCGCCAGCAGCACCACAGGGGGCGCGGCCGATTCACCCCTCCACTTT. It codes for CASSTTGGAADSPLHF.

The chain couples TRBV11-2 to TRBJ2-6; TRBD1 aligns across 7 bases. CDR1 is SGHAT, CDR2 FQNNGV, per germline. Trimming took 1 base from V and 1 from J; bases not matched to a gene: 4. The CDR3 runs 17 residues. The CDR3 nucleotides read TGTGCCAGCAGCTTAGGGGGACAGACTTCTGGGGCCAACGTCCTGACTTTC. This translates into CASSLGGQTSGANVLTF.

The chain links TRBV9 to TRBJ1-1; D not certain. Germline V gives CDR1 SGDLS, CDR2 YYNGEE. The V end was cut by 5 bases, the J end by 0 bases, with 11 bases between. The CDR3 covers 14 residues. The CDR3: CASSARLMNTEAFF. CDR3 nucleotide sequence: TGTGCCAGCAGTGCTCGTCTCATGAACACTGAAGCTTTCTTT.

This clonotype was recorded a few times. The DNA for the CDR3 is TGTGCCAGCAGCTCGCCCGGGCCTCAAGAGACCCAGTACTTC. Its translation: CASSSPGPQETQYF. This rearrangement joins TRBV5-4 to TRBJ2-5; D remains ambiguous. This CDR3 comprises 14 residues. CDR1 is SGHNT, CDR2 YYREEE, per germline (reference sequence). V was clipped by 3 bases and J by 2 bases, with 11 bases between them.

The chain employs TRBV7-9 and TRBJ2-5, with D unresolved. The CDR3 contains 12 residues. CDR1 and CDR2 (germline): SEHNR, FQNEAQ (reference sequence). With 3 bases removed from V and 7 bases from J, the gap between germline ends came to 9 bases. The CDR3 sequence is CASSLEPGTQYF. DNA for the CDR3: TGTGCCAGCAGCTTGGAGCCGGGGACCCAGTACTTC.

Here the CDR3 DNA reads TGCAGTGCTAGCCCCCGGACAGGGTGGGAAGGCACTGAAGCTTTCTTT. It translates to CSASPRTGWEGTEAFF. The V gene is TRBV20-1, the J gene TRBJ1-1, with TRBD1 matching 8 bases. Germline lookup yields CDR1 DFQATT and CDR2 SNEGSKA (reference sequence). The junction had 13 bases not matched to a gene; V was cut back by 3 bases and J by 4 bases. The CDR3 runs 16 residues.

V usage is TRBV7-9 and J usage is TRBJ2-5; TRBD1 is a possible D gene (6 bases). The V end lost 5 bases, the J end lost 3 bases, and 16 bases lay between the germline ends. The germline V gene has CDR1 SEHNR and CDR2 FQNEAQ (reference sequence). The CDR3 has 15 amino acids. The DNA of the CDR3 is TGTGCCAGCAGCCCTCGTAGAACAGGGAAAGAGACCCAGTACTTC. This codes for CASSPRRTGKETQYF.

CDR3 protein: CASGGGGIGEKLFF. The DNA for the CDR3 is TGTGCCAGCGGAGGCGGGGGGATTGGTGAAAAACTGTTTTTT. This chain links TRBV9 with TRBJ1-4, with a possible D match to TRBD1 (5 bases). V was trimmed by 7 bases and J by 7 bases, leaving 17 bases between them. The CDR3 covers 14 residues. Germline V gene sequence: CDR1 SGDLS, CDR2 YYNGEE.

The genes are TRBV2 and TRBJ2-2, with TRBD2 matching 7 bases. Germline CDR1 is SNHLY and CDR2 is FYNNEI. CDR3 length equals 13 residues. Trimming removed 9 bases from V and 7 bases from J; junction bases left unmatched: 8. CDR3: CASALAGDGELFF. The CDR3 region has the DNA TGTGCCAGTGCCCTGGCGGGAGACGGGGAGCTGTTTTTT.

The chain has TRBV9 and TRBJ1-1; no clear D gene. CDR1 SGDLS and CDR2 YYNGEE come from the germline V gene. Trimming stripped 1 base from V and 1 base from J, with 8 bases between. The CDR3 length is 14 residues. CDR3 protein: CASSVSIENTEAFF. In DNA form, the CDR3 reads TGTGCCAGCAGCGTAAGTATAGAGAACACTGAAGCTTTCTTT.

The J gene is TRBJ2-6, the V gene TRBV12-3 or TRBV12-4; tentative D call: TRBD1 (7 bases). The CDR3 length is 17 residues. The V gene lost 6 bases and the J gene lost 3 bases, with 18 bases spanning the gap. In nucleotides, the CDR3 is TGTGCCAGCAGACAACAGGGGAGGCCCTTTGGGGCCAACGTCCTGACTTTC. Its translation is CASRQQGRPFGANVLTF.